The 23 T cell receptor beta chains given below trace back to one sample, sequenced in a study of blood T cell repertoires in COVID-19. Assay used: immunoSEQ multiplex PCR; TCRdb lists only in-frame clones, some missing. The profile shows roughly 44,000 clones, about 90% of them singletons. Sequences were obtained from peripheral blood. The receptors come from an elderly man with acute or convalescent COVID-19.

The chain recombines TRBV12-3 or TRBV12-4 with TRBJ1-2, with unresolved D. V was trimmed by 6 bases and J by 4 bases, leaving 12 bases between them. The CDR3 loop spans 13 amino acids. The CDR3 is CASSRGNGYGYTF. CDR3 DNA: TGTGCCAGCAGCCGCGGGAACGGCTATGGCTACACCTTC.

This clone was recorded only once. The CDR3 loop is CSVGMRRQGIHEQYF. CDR3 nucleotide sequence: TGCAGCGTTGGTATGAGGAGACAGGGAATCCACGAGCAGTACTTC. The rearrangement uses TRBV29-1 and TRBJ2-7, with TRBD1 identical over 7 bases. From germline, CDR1 is SQVTM and CDR2 ANQGSEA. With 4 bases clipped from V and 5 bases from J, the junction kept 14 bases outside the gene matches. This CDR3 region has 15 residues.

V usage is TRBV6-6 and J usage is TRBJ2-2, with TRBD1 identical over 9 bases. V was clipped by 3 bases and J by 6 bases; unmatched bases: 5. There are 15 residues in the CDR3. Per germline, CDR1 MNHNY and CDR2 SVGAGI (reference sequence). CDR3 sequence (DNA): TGTGCCAGCAGTTATTTACAGGGGGCGCCCGGGGAGCTGTTTTTT. Amino acids: CASSYLQGAPGELFF.

The chain uses TRBV6-1 and TRBJ2-1, with D perhaps matching TRBD2 (6 bases). V was cut by 2 bases and J by 4 bases, with 9 bases left in between. This CDR3 spans 14 amino acids. CDR1 is MNHNS and CDR2 is SASEGT in the germline V gene. CDR3 amino acids: CASSEHGTYNEQFF. The CDR3 nucleotides read TGTGCCAGCAGTGAACACGGGACTTACAATGAGCAGTTCTTC.

The chain links TRBV5-1 to TRBJ1-4; 8 nucleotides line up with TRBD1. The V gene's germline CDR1 is SGHRS and CDR2 YFSETQ. The trim removed 2 bases at V and 7 bases at J, leaving 1 base unmatched. The CDR3 totals 13 residues. DNA of the CDR3: TGCGCCAGCAGCTTAGACAGGGGTGAAAAACTGTTTTTT. Translated, it gives CASSLDRGEKLFF. Full variable domain (missing parts from reference TRBV5-1 and TRBJ1-4): KAGVTQTPRYLIKTRGQQVTLSCSPISGHRSVSWYQQTPGQGLQFLFEYFSETQRNKGNFPGRFSGRQFSNSRSEMNVSTLELGDSALYLCASSLDRGEKLFFGSGTQLSVL.

The chain recombines TRBV2 with TRBJ2-3; 7 bases are a match to TRBD1. The V gene end was trimmed by 7 bases and the J gene end by 4 bases; junction bases not matched to a gene: 11. In germline, CDR1 is SNHLY, CDR2 FYNNEI. The CDR3 has 15 amino acids. The CDR3 coding sequence is TGTGCCAGCAATAAATTACAGGGGTTTGCAGATACGCAGTATTTT. This sequence encodes CASNKLQGFADTQYF.

The chain couples TRBV6-5 to TRBJ2-1; 7 bases match TRBD2. This CDR3 is built from 16 residues. The germline V gene encodes CDR1 MNHEY and CDR2 SVGAGI. V was pared by 1 base and J by 0 bases, with 3 bases of the junction left unmatched. DNA for the CDR3: TGTGCCAGCAGTTACTTAGCGGGCCCCTCCTACAATGAGCAGTTCTTC. Its translation: CASSYLAGPSYNEQFF.

V gene TRBV28 combines with J gene TRBJ2-7; D may be TRBD1 (6 bases). The CDR3 length is 14 residues. With 5 bases removed from V and 7 bases from J, the gap between germline ends came to 18 bases. In germline, CDR1 is MDHEN, CDR2 SYDVKM. DNA for the CDR3: TGTGCCAGCAGTCGAGCCCCACAGGGCTGGGAGCAGTACTTC. Translated, it gives CASSRAPQGWEQYF.

V is TRBV7-3 and J is TRBJ1-1; 8 nucleotides match TRBD1. V shed 5 bases and J 4 bases; nucleotides not matched to a gene: 9. The CDR3 is 15 residues long. In germline, CDR1 is SGHTA, CDR2 FQGTGA. In DNA form, the CDR3 reads TGTGCCAGCAGCCAGGGGGCAGGGGCGGGCACTGAAGCTTTCTTT. Encoded protein: CASSQGAGAGTEAFF.

Only a few counts were recorded for this clone. The chain has TRBV28 and TRBJ2-7; TRBD2 is a possible D gene (6 bases). This CDR3 is built from 16 residues. CDR1 and CDR2 from the germline V gene are MDHEN and SYDVKM. V lost 0 bases and J lost 0, with 12 bases in between. The CDR3 spells CASSLWGGRSSYEQYF. CDR3 nucleotides: TGTGCCAGCAGTTTATGGGGGGGACGGAGCTCCTACGAGCAGTACTTC.

J is TRBJ1-2 and V is TRBV9, with 8 bases lining up with TRBD1. The CDR3 length is 16 residues. Germline lookup yields CDR1 SGDLS and CDR2 YYNGEE. J was trimmed by 4 bases and V by 5 bases; bases with no gene match: 13. The CDR3 DNA reads as TGTGCCAGCAGGAGGGTCCCCGACAGGGGCTCCTATGGCTACACCTTC. Protein sequence: CASRRVPDRGSYGYTF.

The V and J genes are TRBV3-1 (or the pseudogene TRBV3-2) and TRBJ1-2; D unresolved. Germline CDR1 LGHDT, CDR2 YNNKEL (reference sequence). This CDR3 region has 13 residues. Trimming removed 3 bases from V and 6 bases from J, with 11 bases in between. The CDR3 DNA reads TGTGCCAGCAGCCAGGACTCCTGGGATGGCTACACCTTC. The encoded protein is CASSQDSWDGYTF.

V gene TRBV4-2 combines with J gene TRBJ2-3; possible D gene TRBD1, 6 bases. Trimming cost V 1 base and J 9 bases, with 8 bases left between them. Germline CDR1 and CDR2: LGHNA and YNFKEQ. The CDR3 runs 12 residues. The CDR3 coding sequence is TGTGCCAGCAGCCAAGCCCAGGGGACGCAGTATTTT. Residues: CASSQAQGTQYF.

The CDR3 here is CASSVAPGNQPQHF. The CDR3 bases are TGTGCCAGCAGCGTTGCCCCGGGGAATCAGCCCCAGCATTTT. The V and J genes are TRBV2 and TRBJ1-5; no clear D. Looked up from germline, CDR1 is SNHLY and CDR2 is FYNNEI. There are 14 residues in the CDR3. Trimming removed 6 bases at V and 4 bases at J, with 13 bases between.

The V and J genes are TRBV5-1 and TRBJ2-7; 7 positions agree with TRBD2. Germline lookup yields CDR1 SGHRS and CDR2 YFSETQ. V lost 5 bases, J lost 3 bases, and 23 bases stayed unmatched. This CDR3 is built from 19 residues. The CDR3 reads CASSGGGPSNRGLNYEQYF. In DNA, the CDR3 is TGCGCCAGCAGTGGCGGGGGTCCCAGTAACAGAGGCCTGAACTACGAGCAGTACTTC.

This sequence joins TRBV28 and TRBJ2-5; 7 nucleotides line up with TRBD1. The length of the CDR3 is 14 residues. With V trimmed by 8 bases and J by 2 bases, 8 bases remained unmatched. CDR1 is MDHEN and CDR2 is SYDVKM in the germline V gene. Here the CDR3 reads CASGLPGQQETQYF. CDR3 nucleotide sequence: TGTGCCAGCGGGTTACCGGGACAGCAAGAGACCCAGTACTTC.

This clone was seen a single time. This chain uses TRBV19 with TRBJ1-1; D unresolved. The CDR3 covers 14 residues. Per germline, CDR1 LNHDA and CDR2 SQIVND (reference sequence). The V gene lost 6 bases and the J gene lost 3 bases, with 14 bases spanning the gap. The CDR3: CASRKTWLDTEAFF. The CDR3 DNA follows: TGTGCCAGTAGAAAGACATGGCTCGACACTGAAGCTTTCTTT.

The gene calls are TRBV5-1 and TRBJ1-4, with D possibly being TRBD1 (6 bases). The CDR3 runs to 15 residues. Trimming shortened V by 0 bases and J by 5 bases, and 11 bases separated the two germline ends. Germline values: CDR1 SGHRS, CDR2 YFSETQ. CDR3 sequence: CASSLEGHLNEKLFF. The CDR3 DNA follows: TGCGCCAGCAGCTTGGAGGGACACCTCAATGAAAAACTGTTTTTT.

The V call is TRBV7-9, the J call TRBJ2-1; D is possibly TRBD2 (7 bases). Trimming cost V 2 bases and J 6 bases, with 14 bases left between them. This CDR3 is 15 amino acids long. Germline V gives CDR1 SEHNR, CDR2 FQNEAQ (reference sequence). The CDR3, as DNA: TGTGCCAGCAGCTTAACGGGGGGCCCTCGCAATGAGCAGTTCTTC. It translates to CASSLTGGPRNEQFF.

The gene calls are TRBV9 and TRBJ2-3; D not certain. V was clipped by 0 bases and J by 0 bases, with 5 bases between them. Germline-derived CDR1 and CDR2 are SGDLS and YYNGEE. This CDR3 has 14 residues. The CDR3 bases are TGTGCCAGCAGCGTAGATGGCAGCACAGATACGCAGTATTTT. It translates to CASSVDGSTDTQYF.

The chain links TRBV7-4 to TRBJ1-5, with a possible D match to TRBD1 (5 bases). CDR1 SGHVT and CDR2 SQSDAQ come from the germline V gene. The CDR3 is 19 amino acids. V lost 1 base and J lost 11, with 30 bases in between. The CDR3 protein is CASSLGVAGLRWSGVTQHF. CDR3 DNA sequence: TGTGCCAGCAGCTTAGGCGTGGCAGGGCTCCGGTGGAGTGGTGTGACCCAGCATTTT.

The table lists this clone with a few counts. This chain joins TRBV4-1 and TRBJ2-7; D call uncertain. Per the germline V gene, CDR1 is MGHRA and CDR2 is YSYEKL. The V end was cut by 1 base, the J end by 3 bases, with 7 bases between. The CDR3 has 13 residues. The CDR3 DNA reads TGCGCCAGCAGCCAAGCATACAGCTACGAGCAGTACTTC. It yields the protein CASSQAYSYEQYF.

This clone was detected only a few times. The chain combines TRBV2 with TRBJ1-4; D gene unclear. V lost 6 bases to trimming and J lost 5 bases, with 13 bases between them. Germline assignment: CDR1 SNHLY and CDR2 FYNNEI. The CDR3 is 14 amino acids. The CDR3 spells CASRSVRENEKLFF. CDR3 sequence (DNA): TGTGCCAGCAGGAGCGTTCGGGAGAATGAAAAACTGTTTTTT.